Sequencing of this TCR beta chain was carried out in a study of T cell responses to AZD1222 COVID-19 vaccine. V lost 1 base to trimming and J lost 5 bases; unmatched junction nucleotides: 4. Germline V lookup: CDR1 LNHDA, CDR2 SQIVND (reference sequence). There are 15 residues in the CDR3. Libraries were prepared by immunoSEQ multiplex PCR; TCRdb keeps only in-frame clonotypes and omits some of them. The sample lists roughly 70,000 clones; nearly 90% were seen once. The chain recombines TRBV19 with TRBJ1-5; 8 nucleotides align to TRBD1. This sequence originates from an adult who received the AZD1222 COVID-19 vaccine. The sample consisted of peripheral blood, taken 28 days after the second AZD1222 dose. CDR3 DNA sequence: TGTGCCAGTAGTATAGTAGGGACAGGTGATCAGCCCCAGCATTTT. Protein product: CASSIVGTGDQPQHF.